One sample yielded the 22 T cell receptor beta chains listed below, sequenced in a study of cytomegalovirus exposure and HLA in healthy donors. TCRdb keeps only in-frame clones here, not all; method: immunoSEQ multiplex PCR. Among approximately 76,000 clones, roughly 95% were seen once, and the ten largest hold roughly 3.4%. The source material was PBMCs. These receptors were taken from a woman under 30 in good health and CMV-seropositive.

CDR3 coding DNA: TGTGCCAGCTTGGACAGGGGAGACACCGGGGAGCTGTTTTTT. It translates to CASLDRGDTGELFF. The V and J genes are TRBV2 and TRBJ2-2; 9 bases match TRBD1. The CDR3 sequence is 14 residues long. V lost 8 bases and J lost 3; bases outside the gene matches: 4. CDR1 is SNHLY, CDR2 FYNNEI, per germline. The whole variable domain, filled in from reference TRBV2 and TRBJ2-2, reads EPEVTQTPSHQVTQMGQEVILRCVPISNHLYFYWYRQILGQKVEFLVSFYNNEISEKSEIFDDQFSVERPDGSNFTLKIRSTKLEDSAMYFCASLDRGDTGELFFGEGSRLTVL.

This chain links TRBV4-2 with TRBJ2-3; 7 nucleotides agree with TRBD2. CDR3 length: 15 residues. The germline V gene has CDR1 LGHNA and CDR2 YNFKEQ. The V and J ends lost 4 bases and 5 bases, in that order; junction bases with no gene match: 9. CDR3 nucleotides: TGTGCCAGCAGCCCGGGGAGCGGGACGGGAGATACGCAGTATTTT. Residues: CASSPGSGTGDTQYF.

The J gene is TRBJ1-2, the V gene TRBV5-1; no definite D call. Germline assignment: CDR1 SGHRS and CDR2 YFSETQ. The CDR3 is made up of 14 amino acids. V was shortened by 6 bases and J by 6 bases, with 18 bases between the two germline ends. CDR3: CASTLISGSDGYTF. For the CDR3, the DNA is TGCGCCAGCACCTTAATCTCGGGAAGCGATGGCTACACCTTC.

This rearrangement joins TRBV5-4 to TRBJ2-1, with D possibly being TRBD1 (7 bases). The CDR3 covers 13 residues. Germline V gives CDR1 SGHNT, CDR2 YYREEE (reference sequence). Trimming cost V 5 bases and J 3 bases, with 9 bases left between them. CDR3 region: CASRRDSYNEQFF. The CDR3 coding sequence is TGTGCCAGCAGGCGGGACAGCTACAATGAGCAGTTCTTC.

This rearrangement joins TRBV5-4 to TRBJ1-3; TRBD1 is a possible D gene (5 bases). CDR3 length equals 13 residues. Germline V gene sequence: CDR1 SGHNT, CDR2 YYREEE (reference sequence). V lost 4 bases and J lost 3, with 8 bases in between. CDR3 residues: CASSIDSGNTIYF. In DNA form, the CDR3 reads TGTGCCAGCAGCATAGACAGTGGAAACACCATATATTTT.

Concerning this clone itself: One end of the junction varies from germline; a read error may be responsible. The chain combines TRBV5-1 with TRBJ2-3; TRBD2 aligns across 14 bases. Germline V gene data show CDR1 as SGHRS and CDR2 as YFSETQ. This CDR3 has 17 amino acids. In DNA form, the CDR3 reads TGCGCCACCAGCCAGACTAGCGGGAGGGCCGGCACAGATACGCAGTATTTT. This sequence encodes CATSQTSGRAGTDTQYF.

The rearrangement links TRBV11-3 to TRBJ2-7, with D perhaps TRBD2 (6 bases). The CDR3 has 16 residues. The germline V gene has CDR1 SGHNT and CDR2 YENEEA. Trimming removed 4 bases at V and 3 bases at J, with 19 bases between. The CDR3: CASSSRESPDFYEQYF. The CDR3 nucleotides read TGTGCCAGCAGCTCCCGGGAGTCTCCCGATTTCTACGAGCAGTACTTC.

The rearrangement joins TRBV6-6 to TRBJ2-7; TRBD2 aligns across 11 bases. The CDR3 totals 14 residues. CDR1 and CDR2 from the germline V gene are MNHNY and SVGAGI (reference sequence). The J segment lost 1 base and the V segment lost 7 bases, leaving 3 bases of the junction unmatched. CDR3 nucleotides: TGTGCCAGCACCGGGACTAGCGGATCCTACGAGCAGTACTTC. It yields the protein CASTGTSGSYEQYF.

The rearrangement joins TRBV6-4 to TRBJ2-7; possible D gene TRBD1, 6 bases. Germline V lookup: CDR1 MRHNA, CDR2 SNTAGT. The germline V and J ends were trimmed by 8 bases and 4 bases, with 15 bases remaining between them. This CDR3 comprises 13 residues. CDR3 sequence reads: CASDPRTAYEQYF. The CDR3 nucleotides are TGTGCCAGCGACCCCCGGACAGCTTACGAGCAGTACTTC.

V is TRBV25-1 and J is TRBJ2-1, with 9 bases lining up with TRBD1. Germline CDR1 is MGHDK and CDR2 is SYGVNS. The CDR3 runs 16 residues. The ends lost 6 bases at V and 0 bases at J; junction bases unmatched: 6. CDR3 nucleotide sequence: TGTGCCAGCAGCGACCGACAGGGGGGCTCCTACAATGAGCAGTTCTTC. Protein: CASSDRQGGSYNEQFF. The whole variable domain, remainder taken from reference TRBV25-1 and TRBJ2-1, is EADIYQTPRYLVIGTGKKITLECSQTMGHDKMYWYQQDPGMELHLIHYSYGVNSTEKGDLSSESTVSRIRTEHFPLTLESARPSHTSQYLCASSDRQGGSYNEQFFGPGTRLTVL.

The chain recombines TRBV4-2 with TRBJ2-3; 8 nucleotides agree with TRBD1. The CDR3 length is 15 residues. Germline-derived CDR1 and CDR2 are LGHNA and YNFKEQ. The trim removed 4 bases at V and 2 bases at J, leaving 5 bases unmatched. In nucleotides, the CDR3 is TGTGCCAGCAGCCTCCGGGACAGGAACACAGATACGCAGTATTTT. Translation: CASSLRDRNTDTQYF.

This clone was counted a single time. For the CDR3, the DNA is TGTGCCAGCAGAGGACAGGGGGCAGATACGCAGTATTTT. Translating gives CASRGQGADTQYF. The chain links TRBV28 to TRBJ2-3; 10 bases align to TRBD1. Trimming took 6 bases from V and 4 from J; bases not matched to a gene: 1. This CDR3 is 13 amino acids long. CDR1 is MDHEN, CDR2 SYDVKM, per germline.

V gene TRBV4-2 combines with J gene TRBJ2-7, with TRBD2 matching 12 bases. Germline-derived CDR1 and CDR2 are LGHNA and YNFKEQ. The CDR3 contains 16 residues. The J segment lost 2 bases and the V segment lost 2 bases, leaving 4 bases of the junction unmatched. The CDR3 here is CASSQLTSGGPYEQYF. The CDR3, as DNA: TGTGCCAGCAGCCAACTGACTAGCGGGGGACCCTACGAGCAGTACTTC.

The rearrangement joins TRBV30 to TRBJ1-1; D gene uncertain. CDR3 length: 13 residues. V dropped 0 bases and J dropped 0 bases, with 5 bases sitting between them. CDR1 GTSNPN and CDR2 SVGIG come from the germline V gene (reference sequence). CDR3 protein: CAWSVRVNTEAFF. CDR3 nucleotide sequence: TGTGCCTGGAGTGTACGGGTGAACACTGAAGCTTTCTTT. Looking up the rest from reference TRBV30 and TRBJ1-1 gives the full variable domain: SQTIHQWPATLVQPVGSPLSLECTVEGTSNPNLYWYRQAAGRGLQLLFYSVGIGQISSEVPQNLSASRPQDRQFILSSKKLLLSDSGFYLCAWSVRVNTEAFFGQGTRLTVV.

This sequence joins TRBV7-3 and TRBJ1-1; 8 bases line up with TRBD1. Germline V gives CDR1 SGHTA, CDR2 FQGTGA. CDR3 size: 14 residues. Trimming removed 5 bases from V and 6 bases from J; junction bases left unmatched: 8. CDR3 nucleotides: TGTGCCAGCAGCCCTCAACCGGGACAGGCTGAAGCTTTCTTT. Translating gives CASSPQPGQAEAFF.

This clone was seen only once. The V call is TRBV9, the J call TRBJ2-7, with D perhaps matching TRBD1 (8 bases). V lost 4 bases and J 2 bases, leaving 13 bases between the germline ends. The germline gives CDR1 SGDLS, CDR2 YYNGEE. This CDR3 comprises 14 residues. The CDR3 is CASSSGGQAYEQYF. The DNA for the CDR3 is TGTGCCAGCAGCTCGGGGGGACAGGCCTACGAGCAGTACTTC.

The V and J genes are TRBV2 and TRBJ2-1, with D uncertain. V lost 3 bases and J lost 0, with 6 bases in between. Per the germline V gene, CDR1 is SNHLY and CDR2 is FYNNEI. This CDR3 region has 14 residues. The CDR3 sequence: CASSEGYSYNEQFF. The CDR3 bases are TGTGCCAGCAGTGAGGGCTACTCCTACAATGAGCAGTTCTTC.

This sequence joins TRBV7-9 and TRBJ2-1, with 9 nucleotides matching TRBD1. The junction had 3 bases not matched to a gene; V was cut back by 2 bases and J by 4 bases. Germline V gene lookup returns CDR1 SEHNR and CDR2 FQNEAQ (reference sequence). The CDR3 is made up of 15 amino acids. The CDR3 sequence: CASSLSGTGYNEQFF. The CDR3 nucleotides are TGTGCCAGCAGCTTATCCGGGACAGGGTACAATGAGCAGTTCTTC.

Only one count was recorded for this clone. The rearrangement joins TRBV5-6 to TRBJ2-5, with a possible D match to TRBD2 (6 bases). The germline V and J ends were trimmed by 2 bases and 2 bases, with 16 bases remaining between them. The CDR3 contains 16 residues. In germline, CDR1 is SGHDT, CDR2 YYEEEE. The CDR3 region has the DNA TGTGCCAGCAGCTTTTACTTGGCGGGGAGACAAGAGACCCAGTACTTC. This codes for CASSFYLAGRQETQYF.

The V call is TRBV5-1, the J call TRBJ1-4; 9 bases align to TRBD1. Trimming at V came to 4 bases and at J to 7 bases, leaving 20 bases not matched to a gene. Per germline, CDR1 SGHRS and CDR2 YFSETQ. The CDR3 runs 19 residues. The CDR3 loop is CASSPRTGANRGYSEKLFF. The CDR3 nucleotides read TGCGCCAGCAGCCCCCGGACAGGGGCAAATCGAGGGTATAGTGAAAAACTGTTTTTT.

The chain is built from TRBV18 and TRBJ1-2; maybe TRBD1 (6 bases). Per germline, CDR1 KGHSH and CDR2 LQKENI. V was shortened by 2 bases and J by 8 bases, with 15 bases between the two germline ends. CDR3 length equals 14 residues. CDR3 nucleotides: TGTGCCAGCTCACCAACCAAACAGGGAAAAGGCTACACCTTC. Translating it yields CASSPTKQGKGYTF. Variable domain in full (rest from reference TRBV18 and TRBJ1-2): NAGVMQNPRHLVRRRGQEARLRCSPMKGHSHVYWYRQLPEEGLKFMVYLQKENIIDESGMPKERFSAEFPKEGPSILRIQQVVRGDSAAYFCASSPTKQGKGYTFGSGTRLTVV.

The CDR3 sequence: CASSFRQGEADEQFF. CDR3 nucleotide sequence: TGTGCCAGCAGCTTTAGACAGGGGGAGGCTGACGAGCAGTTCTTC. J is TRBJ2-1 and V is TRBV11-3; TRBD1 matches at 9 bases. J lost 10 bases, V lost 3 bases, and 10 bases had no gene match. Germline lookup yields CDR1 SGHNT and CDR2 YENEEA. The CDR3 runs 15 residues.